Reported below is one T cell receptor (beta chain). These data originate in a study of shared clonotypes between healthy human individuals. In the study overall: Each donor's CD8 memory used one plate, CD8 naive two, each CD4 subset three.

Execution of the assay was at deep level. Replicate sorted-subset PCRs were loaded with 150 to 250 ng DNA, 30,000 to 35,000 T cell genomes. TCRdb's table, derived via immunoSEQ multiplex PCR, lists solely in-frame clones and lacks some. The sample has about 2 million clones, about 95% seen once; the top ten hold roughly 1%. Terminally differentiated effector memory CD45RA+ cells were excluded by CCR7 positive selection of CD45RO-negative cells. The sample consisted of naive CD8+ T cells sorted from blood. The clonotype comes from a man aged 18 to 30 in good health.

For the CDR3, the DNA is TGTGCCAGCAGCAATGAAGAGACCCAGTACTTC. Protein product: CASSNEETQYF. V and J are TRBV7-9 and TRBJ2-5, with D unclear. Germline CDR1 reads SEHNR; CDR2 reads FQNEAQ (reference sequence). The CDR3 length is 11 residues. Trimming stripped 5 bases from V and 3 bases from J, with 4 bases between.